This TCR beta chain was recovered during a study of cytomegalovirus exposure and HLA in healthy donors. Findings and limits, study-wide: Later analysis reportedly placed an Asian-associated ancestry cluster below the approximately 650-donor mean in N-insertions. CMV antigen specificity of a few CMV-associated chains was confirmed in vitro. The authors assumed roughly uniform sequencing depth across donors for presence/absence analyses.

With 8 bases removed from V and 8 bases from J, the gap between germline ends came to 18 bases. This CDR3 is built from 14 residues. CDR1 and CDR2 (germline): LNHDA, SQIVND (reference sequence). For this clone: What it binds is unknown.

PCR primers comprised 60 Vbeta and 13 Jbeta primers. Sequencing was performed with immunoSEQ multiplex PCR; in TCRdb, only in-frame clones are kept and a portion is missing. In all, the sample yields about 58,000 clones. The sequencing input was PBMCs. The origin of this receptor is a male donor in good health and CMV-seronegative. The V call is TRBV19, the J call TRBJ1-4; a possible D gene is TRBD1 (5 bases). CDR3 nucleotides: TGTGCCAGTGGCCCTGGGGGGGGAATGGAAAAACTGTTTTTT. This encodes CASGPGGGMEKLFF.